This is a list of T cell receptor beta chains from one sample in a study of early T cells in non-severe SARS-CoV-2 infection. One entry per CDR3 protein results from TCRdb running MiXCR on the 5' RACE reads. The table records 55,000 or so distinct CDR3 sequences, 6.6% of them present only once. Sequenced here: whole blood, sampled at baseline. All receptors come from an adult who was a healthcare worker with PCR-confirmed SARS-CoV-2 infection or an uninfected control (not recorded which). Each CDR3 is given with its conserved first and last residue.

v_call: TRBV6-2/TRBV6-3
j_call: TRBJ1-2
cdr3_aa: CASMSPGFYGYTF

v_call: TRBV29-1
j_call: TRBJ2-3
cdr3_aa: CSVSGTATDTQYF

v_call: TRBV29-1
j_call: TRBJ2-7
cdr3_aa: CSVVEVTGGAYEQYF

v_call: TRBV6-2/TRBV6-3
j_call: TRBJ1-1
cdr3_aa: CASNSWGSDYNTEAFF

v_call: TRBV20-1
j_call: TRBJ2-7
cdr3_aa: CSARDYEQYF

v_call: TRBV13
j_call: TRBJ2-3
cdr3_aa: CASSPPGSTDTQYF

v_call: TRBV7-8
j_call: TRBJ2-3
cdr3_aa: CASSSGPQDTQYF

v_call: TRBV7-9
j_call: TRBJ2-1
cdr3_aa: CASGEQGPSYNEQFF

v_call: TRBV20-1
j_call: TRBJ1-5
cdr3_aa: CSASSEANQPQHF

v_call: TRBV5-6
j_call: TRBJ2-3
cdr3_aa: CASSLWLGSLSDTQYF

v_call: TRBV7-9
j_call: TRBJ2-3
cdr3_aa: CASSSPGQKLWGTQYF

v_call: TRBV24-1
j_call: TRBJ2-5
cdr3_aa: CATSDTRGLQETQYF

v_call: TRBV20-1
j_call: TRBJ1-6
cdr3_aa: CSAHSIKTADNSPLHF

v_call: TRBV21-1
j_call: TRBJ1-6
cdr3_aa: CASSPRRESYNSPLHF

v_call: TRBV6-5
j_call: TRBJ1-4
cdr3_aa: CASSYRDDEKLFF

v_call: TRBV20-1
j_call: TRBJ2-5
cdr3_aa: CSARVAGQETQYF

v_call: TRBV7-2
j_call: TRBJ1-4
cdr3_aa: CASSPGTLGEKLFF

v_call: TRBV7-2
j_call: TRBJ2-1
cdr3_aa: CASSLASVPQFF

v_call: TRBV10-1
j_call: TRBJ2-7
cdr3_aa: CASRSGGHSYEQYF

v_call: TRBV20-1
j_call: TRBJ1-4
cdr3_aa: CSARGASFNEKLFF

v_call: TRBV7-9
j_call: TRBJ1-1
cdr3_aa: CASSLGVGQAHYTEAFF

v_call: TRBV5-1
j_call: TRBJ2-2
cdr3_aa: CASSPWSSETGELFF

v_call: TRBV11-2
j_call: TRBJ2-3
cdr3_aa: CASSLGGKDTQYF

v_call: TRBV29-1
j_call: TRBJ1-2
cdr3_aa: CSDSRGEGYGYTF

v_call: TRBV7-9
j_call: TRBJ2-1
cdr3_aa: CASSSHRDTVYNEQFF

v_call: TRBV19
j_call: TRBJ1-5
cdr3_aa: CASSPGRSSNQPQHF

v_call: TRBV6-2/TRBV6-3
j_call: TRBJ2-4
cdr3_aa: CASRLAIAKNIQYF

v_call: TRBV6-6
j_call: TRBJ2-3
cdr3_aa: CASSYKDTQYF

v_call: TRBV7-2
j_call: TRBJ2-1
cdr3_aa: CASSLVGSRIAGGPNEQFF

v_call: TRBV20-1
j_call: TRBJ2-5
cdr3_aa: CSAPGQAQETQYF

v_call: TRBV7-2
j_call: TRBJ2-5
cdr3_aa: CASSLAGGRRETQYF

v_call: TRBV7-9
j_call: TRBJ2-2
cdr3_aa: CASSLVAGAGELFF

v_call: TRBV7-6
j_call: TRBJ2-7
cdr3_aa: CASSLIPGYSYEQYF

v_call: TRBV28
j_call: TRBJ2-2
cdr3_aa: CASSPWTSNTGELFF

v_call: TRBV20-1
j_call: TRBJ2-5
cdr3_aa: CSAATSVMETQYF

v_call: TRBV28
j_call: TRBJ1-5
cdr3_aa: CASSSPGQGYQPQHF

v_call: TRBV2
j_call: TRBJ1-2
cdr3_aa: CASSGYRDGLGYTF

v_call: TRBV7-7
j_call: TRBJ2-1
cdr3_aa: CASSLLTSQDEQFF

v_call: TRBV20-1
j_call: TRBJ2-5
cdr3_aa: CSASRVSGSYQETQYF

v_call: TRBV7-7
j_call: TRBJ2-6
cdr3_aa: CASTSGGRSGANVLTF

v_call: TRBV12-3/TRBV12-4
j_call: TRBJ1-6
cdr3_aa: CASRNKGGTYNSPLHF

v_call: TRBV5-1
j_call: TRBJ2-4
cdr3_aa: CASSTAQGRFENIQYF

v_call: TRBV7-9
j_call: TRBJ1-5
cdr3_aa: CASSVDGAGNQPQHF

v_call: TRBV7-6
j_call: TRBJ2-7
cdr3_aa: CASSSPGHSSYEQYF

v_call: TRBV28
j_call: TRBJ2-7
cdr3_aa: CATQLVYEQYF

v_call: TRBV4-1
j_call: TRBJ1-5
cdr3_aa: CASSQADRDVNQPQHF

v_call: TRBV4-3
j_call: TRBJ2-5
cdr3_aa: CASSQRAGTAQETQYF

v_call: TRBV12-3/TRBV12-4
j_call: TRBJ1-5
cdr3_aa: CASRGKVGVGFNQPQHF

v_call: TRBV28
j_call: TRBJ1-4
cdr3_aa: CASSSGGAANEKLFF

v_call: TRBV6-5
j_call: TRBJ2-3
cdr3_aa: CASKTGTGSSDTQYF

v_call: TRBV20-1
j_call: TRBJ1-6
cdr3_aa: CSARRHDSPLHF

v_call: TRBV27
j_call: TRBJ1-2
cdr3_aa: CASSLLGGRAIDYGYTF

v_call: TRBV12-3/TRBV12-4
j_call: TRBJ2-7
cdr3_aa: CASSVYFSGAPYEQYF

v_call: TRBV4-3
j_call: TRBJ2-3
cdr3_aa: CASSLHVRGGRDTQYF